The sequence of this TCR beta chain was determined in a study of T-cell reconstitution after alpha-beta-depleted transplantation in children. Study-level results: A year had passed since transplant, and T-cell counts and diversity by then came mostly from newly produced T cells. Where alpha-beta T cells came from about two months after transplant was reportedly several hundred expanded graft clones.

Using unique molecular identifiers, the investigators prepared the TCRbeta library. TCRdb passed the PCR reads through MiXCR, listing each CDR3 protein once. The table records about 240,000 distinct CDR3 sequences, more than 20% of them present only once. This clonotype was seen many times. What it binds is not known. With 3 bases clipped from V and 0 bases from J, the junction kept 9 bases outside the gene matches. This CDR3 is built from 16 residues. Germline V gene data show CDR1 as DFQATT and CDR2 as SNEGSKA (reference sequence). The chain recombines TRBV20-1 with TRBJ2-7; 9 bases map to TRBD2. The specimen was PBMCs, collected before TCRalphabeta/CD19-depleted stem cell transplant. The sequence derives from a girl aged 2 to 10 with Fanconi anemia, due to receive a stem cell transplant. As DNA, the CDR3 is TGCAGTGCTAGTGGTCTAGCGGGGTCTACCTCCTACGAGCAGTACTTC. It yields the protein CSASGLAGSTSYEQYF.